Below are 16 T cell receptor beta chains sequenced from a single sample in a study of cytomegalovirus exposure and HLA in healthy donors. PCR used 60 Vbeta primers and 13 Jbeta primers. Using immunoSEQ multiplex PCR, the repertoire was profiled, and TCRdb retains in-frame clones only, with some absent. Of fewer than 200,000 clones listed, around 76% were seen once; the top ten hold roughly 7.1%. Specimen: PBMCs. The receptors originated from a man aged 35-49 years in good health and CMV-seropositive.

As for this clone: The identical CDR3 is also encoded by other nucleotide sequences in the sample. The rearrangement joins TRBV9 to TRBJ2-2; 7 bases agree with TRBD1. Germline loops: CDR1 SGDLS, CDR2 YYNGEE. The CDR3 runs to 15 residues. The ends lost 0 bases at V and 5 bases at J; junction bases unmatched: 4. CDR3 nucleotide sequence: TGTGCCAGCAGCGTAGGAGGGGGCGGAACCGGGGAGCTGTTTTTT. Translating gives CASSVGGGGTGELFF.

This chain uses TRBV27 with TRBJ2-3, with D maybe TRBD2 (6 bases). CDR1 is MNHEY and CDR2 is SMNVEV in the germline V gene (reference sequence). V lost 4 bases and J lost 4, with 15 bases in between. This CDR3 spans 15 amino acids. In nucleotides, the CDR3 is TGTGCCAGCAGTTCCAGACTAGGGGTTGCAGATACGCAGTATTTT. Protein: CASSSRLGVADTQYF.

The gene calls are TRBV4-2 and TRBJ2-2; TRBD1 might be the D (6 bases). This CDR3 is 17 amino acids long. Trimming removed 5 bases at V and 2 bases at J, with 18 bases between. Germline-derived CDR1 and CDR2 are LGHNA and YNFKEQ. In DNA form, the CDR3 reads TGTGCCAGCAGCTCGAAAGACGGGACACTTAACACCGGGGAGCTGTTTTTT. Its translation is CASSSKDGTLNTGELFF.

CDR3 bases: TGTGCCTGGACCGCGGCGGTGGAAACGAATGGCTACACCTTC. Its protein is CAWTAAVETNGYTF. The chain links TRBV30 to TRBJ1-2; no clear D gene. Trimming removed 4 bases at V and 6 bases at J, with 18 bases between. Germline V lookup: CDR1 GTSNPN, CDR2 SVGIG (reference sequence). The CDR3 totals 14 residues.

J is TRBJ2-7 and V is TRBV7-9, with 9 bases fitting TRBD1. V dropped 3 bases and J dropped 4; count of bases not matched to a gene: 4. The CDR3 is made up of 14 amino acids. CDR1 and CDR2 from the germline V gene are SEHNR and FQNEAQ (reference sequence). In nucleotides, the CDR3 is TGTGCCAGCAGCTTGGGACAGGGTGTTTACGAGCAGTACTTC. Translating it yields CASSLGQGVYEQYF.

The gene calls are TRBV9 and TRBJ2-4, with a tentative D call TRBD1 (6 bases). Germline CDR1 and CDR2: SGDLS and YYNGEE. Deletions cut 3 bases from V and 1 base from J, with 11 bases between. The CDR3 extends over 15 amino acids. The CDR3 region has the DNA TGTGCCAGCAGCGCAGGGGCGGTTGCCAAAAACATTCAGTACTTC. Protein sequence: CASSAGAVAKNIQYF.

This rearrangement joins TRBV6-6 to TRBJ2-1; maybe TRBD1 (6 bases). V shed 5 bases and J shed 8 bases, with 10 bases lying between them. CDR1 is MNHNY and CDR2 is SVGAGI in the germline V gene (reference sequence). This CDR3 is 12 amino acids long. CDR3 sequence reads: CASSPAGDEQFF. The CDR3 nucleotides are TGTGCCAGCAGTCCAGCAGGGGATGAGCAGTTCTTC.

The rearrangement links TRBV15 to TRBJ1-6, with TRBD1 matching over 8 bases. Germline CDR1 reads LNHNV; CDR2 reads YYDKDF (reference sequence). The CDR3 loop spans 14 amino acids. J was trimmed by 10 bases and V by 7 bases; bases with no gene match: 9. CDR3 protein: CATNPGTGFSPLHF. The CDR3 DNA sequence: TGTGCCACCAACCCAGGGACAGGTTTCTCACCCCTCCACTTT.

In this sample, this clone turned up a few times. The chain recombines TRBV5-5 with TRBJ1-2; TRBD1 matches at 9 bases. With 4 bases clipped from V and 5 bases from J, the junction kept 6 bases outside the gene matches. Germline V gene data show CDR1 as SGHKS and CDR2 as YYEKEE (reference sequence). This CDR3 region has 14 residues. The CDR3 sequence: CASSRQDRGYGYTF. As DNA, the CDR3 is TGTGCCAGCAGCAGACAAGACAGGGGGTATGGCTACACCTTC.

This clone has a single count. The rearrangement uses TRBV6-1 and TRBJ2-2, with D hard to call. The CDR3 is made up of 14 amino acids. Per germline, CDR1 MNHNS and CDR2 SASEGT. Trimming took 3 bases from V and 0 from J, leaving 5 bases between them. The CDR3 DNA reads as TGTGCCAGCAGTGACCCTTCGAACACCGGGGAGCTGTTTTTT. The encoded protein is CASSDPSNTGELFF.

V usage is TRBV7-3 and J usage is TRBJ2-3; no clear D gene. V lost 5 bases, J lost 4 bases, and 10 bases lay in between. The CDR3 has 13 residues. Per the germline V gene, CDR1 is SGHTA and CDR2 is FQGTGA. The CDR3 reads CASSPGAADTQYF. CDR3 coding DNA: TGTGCCAGCAGCCCTGGCGCGGCAGATACGCAGTATTTT.

In its sample, this clone was seen a few times. The rearrangement uses TRBV4-1 and TRBJ2-1; D perhaps matches TRBD2 (5 bases). Germline V CDR1 and CDR2: MGHRA, YSYEKL. The CDR3 runs 15 residues. The V end was cut by 0 bases, the J end by 7 bases, with 13 bases between. CDR3 amino acids: CASSQEGRPTNEQFF. CDR3 coding DNA: TGCGCCAGCAGCCAAGAGGGGAGACCCACGAATGAGCAGTTCTTC.

The chain carries TRBV27 and TRBJ2-7; 9 bases are a match to TRBD1. CDR3 length: 15 residues. After removal of 2 bases from V and 3 bases from J, the junction contained 5 bases not matched to a gene. Per germline, CDR1 MNHEY and CDR2 SMNVEV (reference sequence). CDR3 in DNA: TGTGCCAGCAGTTTAGGGACAGGGCCTAACTACGAGCAGTACTTC. This sequence encodes CASSLGTGPNYEQYF.

The chain has TRBV10-3 and TRBJ2-7; TRBD1 matches 12 bases. The CDR3 sequence is 17 residues long. Looked up from germline, CDR1 is ENHRY and CDR2 is SYGVKD. V lost 3 bases to trimming and J lost 0 bases; unmatched junction nucleotides: 6. In DNA, the CDR3 is TGTGCCATCAGTGACCCAGGGACAGGGGGCTTCTCCTACGAGCAGTACTTC. This encodes CAISDPGTGGFSYEQYF.

The chain combines TRBV7-2 with TRBJ1-2, with a weak D call TRBD1 (5 bases). With 4 bases removed from V and 5 bases from J, the gap between germline ends came to 14 bases. The CDR3 sequence is 14 residues long. Germline values: CDR1 SGHTA, CDR2 FQGNSA. In DNA form, the CDR3 reads TGTGCCAGCAGCTCCCCGTGGGGGGGGTATGGCTACACCTTC. The encoded protein is CASSSPWGGYGYTF. Combining the CDR3 with reference TRBV7-2 and TRBJ1-2 gives the whole variable domain GAGVSQSPSNKVTEKGKDVELRCDPISGHTALYWYRQSLGQGLEFLIYFQGNSAPDKSGLPSDRFSAERTGGSVSTLTIQRTQQEDSAVYLCASSSPWGGYGYTFGSGTRLTVV.

The chain is built from TRBV19 and TRBJ2-7; possibly TRBD2 for D (6 bases). CDR1 and CDR2 from the germline V gene are LNHDA and SQIVND (reference sequence). The CDR3 runs 15 residues. V lost 2 bases and J lost 2, with 13 bases in between. CDR3 nucleotides: TGTGCCAGTAGTATATTGGCAGGAGGGGCCTACGAGCAGTACTTC. Protein: CASSILAGGAYEQYF.